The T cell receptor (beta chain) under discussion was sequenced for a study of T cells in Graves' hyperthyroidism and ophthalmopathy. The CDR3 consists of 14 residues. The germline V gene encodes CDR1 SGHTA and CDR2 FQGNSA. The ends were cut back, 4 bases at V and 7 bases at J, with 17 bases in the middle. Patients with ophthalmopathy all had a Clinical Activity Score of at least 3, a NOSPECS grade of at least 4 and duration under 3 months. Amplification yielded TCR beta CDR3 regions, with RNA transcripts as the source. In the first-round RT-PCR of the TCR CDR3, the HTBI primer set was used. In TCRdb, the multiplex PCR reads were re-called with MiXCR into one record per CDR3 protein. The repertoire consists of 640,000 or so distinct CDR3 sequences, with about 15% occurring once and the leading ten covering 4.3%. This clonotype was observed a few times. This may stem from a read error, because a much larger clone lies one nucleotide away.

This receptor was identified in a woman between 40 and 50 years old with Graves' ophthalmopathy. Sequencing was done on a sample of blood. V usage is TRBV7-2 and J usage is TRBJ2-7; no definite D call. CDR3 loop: CASSSGVLSGEQYF. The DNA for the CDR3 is TGTGCCAGCAGCTCAGGAGTTTTATCGGGTGAGCAGTACTTC.